This TCR beta chain was observed in a study of blood T cell repertoires in COVID-19. Study-level background: From the United States, Italy and Spain came samples of acute and convalescent COVID-19. T cells, B-cell-depleted T cells, or PBMCs provided the cDNA or gDNA that served as material.

Authors' analysis steps: The assay estimated nucleated cells by amplifying reference gene primers. Here immunoSEQ multiplex PCR was the method, and the copy in TCRdb shows in-frame clones only, minus some. V and J calls and clone size are those listed in that table; D and trimming were worked out from the DNA. The sample has under 300,000 clones; around 82% are singletons. Trimming cost V 4 bases and J 5 bases; bases outside gene matches: 6. Germline CDR1 reads SGHNT; CDR2 reads YYREEE (reference sequence). The CDR3 totals 16 residues. This chain links TRBV5-4 with TRBJ2-5, with TRBD2 matching 15 bases. Sequencing input: peripheral blood. This clonotype was sampled from a woman aged 45-65 years who had recovered from COVID-19. For the CDR3, the DNA is TGTGCCAGCAGCCTGGGACTAGCGGGGGGTGTGGAGACCCAGTACTTC. This gives the protein CASSLGLAGGVETQYF.